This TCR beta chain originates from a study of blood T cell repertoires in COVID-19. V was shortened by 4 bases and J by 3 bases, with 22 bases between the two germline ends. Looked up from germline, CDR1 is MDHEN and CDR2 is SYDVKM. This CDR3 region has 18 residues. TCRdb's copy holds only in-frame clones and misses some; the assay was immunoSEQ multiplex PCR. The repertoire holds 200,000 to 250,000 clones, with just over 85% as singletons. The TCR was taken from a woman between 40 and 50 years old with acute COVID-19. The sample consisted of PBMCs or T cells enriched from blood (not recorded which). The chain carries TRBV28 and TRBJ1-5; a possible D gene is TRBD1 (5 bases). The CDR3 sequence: CASSWGSGGRLFNQPQHF. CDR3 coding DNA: TGTGCCAGCAGTTGGGGGTCGGGGGGTCGGTTGTTCAATCAGCCCCAGCATTTT.